A single sample gave rise to the 5 T cell receptor beta chains below, sequenced in a study of shared clonotypes between healthy human individuals. Measured with immunoSEQ multiplex PCR; TCRdb has only the in-frame clones, and not every one. The profile covers under 2.5 million clones, with roughly 90% appearing a single time and around 0.38% taken by the ten largest. Sequenced input: naive CD4+ T cells from PBMCs. Subset noted: CD45RA+ positively selected. The receptors derive from a man between 18 and 29 years old in good health. Some clones in this sample may be carry-over from other donors' samples.

The genes are TRBV25-1 and TRBJ2-4; TRBD1 matches at 7 bases. The CDR3 is 16 residues long. The germline V gene encodes CDR1 MGHDK and CDR2 SYGVNS. V shed 4 bases and J 2 bases; nucleotides not matched to a gene: 8. The DNA for the CDR3 is TGTGCCAGCAGTGCCGTCGGGACAGTCCCCAAAAACATTCAGTACTTC. Translating it yields CASSAVGTVPKNIQYF.

The rearrangement links TRBV29-1 to TRBJ1-1; D unclear. Trimming took 6 bases from V and 4 from J, leaving 12 bases between them. The germline V gene encodes CDR1 SQVTM and CDR2 ANQGSEA. This CDR3 has 12 residues. In nucleotides, the CDR3 is TGCAGCGTGGCAGGTTTGTTCACTGAAGCTTTCTTT. Protein sequence: CSVAGLFTEAFF.

A single count supports this clone. Other DNA sequences of this sample code for an identical CDR3. The CDR3 loop is CSVDRGEDTQYF. The CDR3 coding sequence is TGCAGCGTTGACAGGGGGGAAGATACGCAGTATTTT. This chain uses TRBV29-1 with TRBJ2-3, with D possibly matching TRBD1 (7 bases). Germline values: CDR1 SQVTM, CDR2 ANQGSEA. Trimming took 3 bases from V and 5 from J, leaving 9 bases between them. This CDR3 is built from 12 residues.

This chain uses TRBV5-4 with TRBJ1-5; maybe TRBD1 (6 bases). V shed 2 bases and J shed 0 bases, with 12 bases lying between them. This CDR3 has 16 residues. Per the germline V gene, CDR1 is SGHNT and CDR2 is YYREEE (reference sequence). The DNA of the CDR3 is TGTGCCAGCAGCTTAGGCGGGGACATTAGCAATCAGCCCCAGCATTTT. This encodes CASSLGGDISNQPQHF. The variable domain in full, completed from reference TRBV5-4 and TRBJ1-5, reads ETGVTQSPTHLIKTRGQQVTLRCSSQSGHNTVSWYQQALGQGPQFIFQYYREEENGRGNFPPRFSGLQFPNYSSELNVNALELDDSALYLCASSLGGDISNQPQHFGDGTRLSIL.

The rearrangement links TRBV5-1 to TRBJ2-7; 9 bases agree with TRBD2. CDR1 SGHRS and CDR2 YFSETQ come from the germline V gene. The length of the CDR3 is 14 residues. J was trimmed by 4 bases and V by 6 bases; bases with no gene match: 8. CDR3 sequence: CASNSGSSTYEQYF. Written as DNA, the CDR3 is TGCGCCAGCAATAGCGGGAGTTCGACGTACGAGCAGTACTTC.